These 7 T cell receptor beta chains were all obtained from the same sample, sequenced in a study of vaccination and CD4 T cells after COVID-19. With the Oncomine TCR Beta short-read assay, DNA from cultured CD4+ T cells was sequenced. One entry per CDR3 protein results from TCRdb running MiXCR on the PCR reads. The sample has about 13,000 distinct CDR3 sequences, roughly 45% seen once. Their specific antigens are unknown. Treatment denoted: approximately 10-day PBMC culture with coronavirus spike peptide pools or control peptides (ViraFEST assay). The sequences come from CD4+ T cells from blood, cultured in vitro, collected after SARS-CoV-2 vaccination. Receptor source: a human donor who had recovered from COVID-19.

The count of this clonotype is one. V and J are TRBV4-2 and TRBJ2-2; 7 positions agree with TRBD2. This CDR3 comprises 16 residues. Germline lookup yields CDR1 LGHNA and CDR2 YNFKEQ. Trimming removed 4 bases from V and 3 bases from J; junction bases left unmatched: 8. CDR3 sequence: CASSLRASGYTGELFF. CDR3 DNA sequence: TGTGCCAGCAGCCTTCGAGCTAGCGGCTACACCGGGGAGCTGTTTTTT.

Sample share makes this clonotype medium-sized. The chain joins TRBV12-3 or TRBV12-4 to TRBJ1-2; D is unresolved. V lost 3 bases, J lost 9 bases, and 17 bases lay in between. This CDR3 comprises 14 residues. CDR3 protein: CASSFRSGLVSYTF. The CDR3 DNA follows: TGTGCCAGCAGTTTTAGGTCAGGACTCGTGAGCTACACCTTC.

There are a few counts of this clonotype. The CDR3 DNA follows: TGTGCCAGCGGGTTAGCGGGCCAAGAGACCCAGTACTTC. As protein: CASGLAGQETQYF. The chain uses TRBV6-2 or TRBV6-3 and TRBJ2-5; 7 nucleotides align to TRBD2. V shed 8 bases and J 1 base; nucleotides not matched to a gene: 4. CDR1 is MNHEY and CDR2 is SVGEGT in the germline V gene. The CDR3 runs 13 residues.

This chain links TRBV24-1 with TRBJ2-5; D not certain. This CDR3 is built from 12 residues. Germline V gene data show CDR1 as KGHDR and CDR2 as SFDVKD. Trimming shortened V by 5 bases and J by 2 bases, and 5 bases separated the two germline ends. Here the CDR3 reads CATSGAQETQYF. The CDR3 nucleotides are TGTGCCACCAGTGGGGCTCAAGAGACCCAGTACTTC.

V and J are TRBV6-5 and TRBJ2-3; TRBD2 matches at 7 bases. Germline CDR1 is MNHEY and CDR2 is SVGAGI. The CDR3 has 18 residues. V lost 0 bases to trimming and J lost 0 bases; unmatched junction nucleotides: 9. Written as DNA, the CDR3 is TGTGCCAGCAGTTACTCGAATCGCGGGAGAGGGAGCACAGATACGCAGTATTTT. This encodes CASSYSNRGRGSTDTQYF.

This clonotype showed up just a few times. The rearrangement uses TRBV7-9 and TRBJ1-2, with 7 bases identical to TRBD1. This CDR3 spans 13 amino acids. The germline V gene encodes CDR1 SEHNR and CDR2 FQNEAQ (reference sequence). V lost 2 bases and J lost 7; bases outside the gene matches: 4. The CDR3 region is CASSLYGDSGYTF. The DNA for the CDR3 is TGTGCCAGCAGCTTATATGGGGACAGTGGCTACACCTTC.

This clonotype was detected only a few times. J is TRBJ1-5 and V is TRBV7-9; 7 nucleotides match TRBD1. Germline-derived CDR1 and CDR2 are SEHNR and FQNEAQ (reference sequence). Trimming removed 4 bases from V and 4 bases from J; junction bases left unmatched: 10. The CDR3 runs 16 residues. CDR3 residues: CASSSAYIQGNQPQHF. The CDR3 DNA reads TGTGCCAGCAGCTCTGCTTATATACAGGGGAATCAGCCCCAGCATTTT.